These T cell receptor beta chains were read from a single sample in a study of regulatory T cells in long-lasting Graves disease. TCRdb passed the multiplex PCR reads through MiXCR, listing each CDR3 protein once. The data contain a few hundred thousand distinct CDR3 sequences, roughly a sixth of them singletons. The data also belong to a second study, concerning T cells in Graves' hyperthyroidism and ophthalmopathy.

The sequencing used peripheral blood mononuclear cells (PBMCs), collected at new diagnosis, from a patient treated with antithyroid drugs. The receptors were gathered from a man in his forties with Graves disease. CDR3s include the opening cysteine and the closing phenylalanine or tryptophan. The order of the fields is V gene, J gene, D gene, clone size, CDR3 DNA, CDR3 protein. The D gene is left open where the match is weak. Rows may omit the clone size; those that give it use once, few, many or a size class.

TRBV2	TRBJ2-7	-	many	TGTGCCAGCAGTGAGTCCAGGGGAGGGAACGAGCAGTACTTC	CASSESRGGNEQYF
TRBV6-4	TRBJ2-1	-	-	TGTGCCAGCAGTGACTCCTCCTTGGCGGGGGCCAATGAGCAGTTCTTC	CASSDSSLAGANEQFF
TRBV24-1	TRBJ2-5	TRBD2	many	TGTGCCACCAGGGGGACTAGCGGGGGGGCCCAGTACTTC	CATRGTSGGAQYF
TRBV28	TRBJ2-1	-	few	TGTGCCAGCAGTTCTTGGGGGTTGGGGGGGGCCGTATACAATGAGCAGTTCTTC	CASSSWGLGGAVYNEQFF
TRBV27	TRBJ2-7	-	many	TGTGCCAGCAGTTTAAGTCTCAGAACCTACGAGCAGTACTTC	CASSLSLRTYEQYF
TRBV28	TRBJ2-7	-	-	TGTGCCAGCAGTTTCCGGGACAGAGCGGGACTGTACTTC	CASSFRDRAGLYF
TRBV6-5	TRBJ1-5	-	-	TGTGCCAGCAGTTACTCTGACGGGGCTGGGTACGGTCAGCCCCAGCATTTT	CASSYSDGAGYGQPQHF
TRBV9	TRBJ2-7	-	many	TGTGCCAGCAGCGTAGCGAAGTTGGCGAGGACAACGATCTCCTACGAGCAGTACTTC	CASSVAKLARTTISYEQYF
TRBV30	TRBJ2-3	TRBD1	-	TGTGCCTGGAGTGGGGGACAGTTCACAGATACGCAGTATTTT	CAWSGGQFTDTQYF
TRBV12-3/TRBV12-4	TRBJ1-1	-	many	TGTGCCAGCATGCGAAAGCCCTTGAACACTGAAGCTTTCTTT	CASMRKPLNTEAFF
TRBV20-1	TRBJ1-2	TRBD1	many	TGCAGTGCTAACAACCGGGACAGGGGAGTGAATGGCTACACCTTC	CSANNRDRGVNGYTF
TRBV25-1	TRBJ1-4	TRBD1	-	TGTGCCAGCAGTGCCCAGGGGGGTGAAAAACTGTTTTTT	CASSAQGGEKLFF
TRBV24-1	TRBJ2-2	TRBD1	few	TGTGCCACCAGTGATCCCGGACAGGGAGCCACCGGGGAGCTGTTTTTT	CATSDPGQGATGELFF
TRBV24-1	TRBJ1-5	-	-	TGTGCCACCAGTGACTCTGACACCGGGCCCCAGCATTTT	CATSDSDTGPQHF
TRBV4-3	TRBJ2-7	-	-	TGCGCCAGCAGCCAGCAGGGGATAGGCTACGAGCAGTACTTC	CASSQQGIGYEQYF
TRBV9	TRBJ2-2	-	-	TGTGCCAGCAGCGTAAGGTGGGGTACCGGGGAGCTGTTTTTT	CASSVRWGTGELFF
TRBV3-1	TRBJ2-1	-	many	TGTGCCAGCAGCCGCTCATCTCGGGACCGACGAGAGCAGTTCTTC	CASSRSSRDRREQFF
TRBV19	TRBJ1-5	-	few	TGTGCCAGTAGCCTTACCGCAGGGTTTAGCAATCAGCCCCAGCATTTT	CASSLTAGFSNQPQHF
TRBV20-1	TRBJ2-5	TRBD1	many	TGCAGTGCTCCCGGACAGGCAGAGACCCAGTACTTC	CSAPGQAETQYF
TRBV4-1	TRBJ2-2	-	-	TGCGCCAGCAGCCACGAGAACGGGGAGCTGTTTTTT	CASSHENGELFF
TRBV4-1	TRBJ1-5	-	-	TGCGCCAGCAGCCAAGGGGGTTACAGGGATCAGCCCCAGCATTTT	CASSQGGYRDQPQHF
TRBV10-3	TRBJ1-1	-	many	TGTGCCACCCTCGCCGGGTACCGGGTCCAGACCTCGAGCCGCATGAACACTGAAGCTTTCTTT	CATLAGYRVQTSSRMNTEAFF
TRBV11-3	TRBJ2-5	-	-	TGTGCCAGCAGTGTATACCGGGGTGTAAGAGAGACCCAGTACTTC	CASSVYRGVRETQYF
TRBV2	TRBJ2-7	TRBD1	-	TGTGCCAGCAGTGTTTTTGACAGGGGGGACGAGCAGTACTTC	CASSVFDRGDEQYF
TRBV12-5	TRBJ1-5	TRBD1	many	TGTGCTAGTGTCCCGGGACAGGGGTTTTTTCAGCCCCAGCATTTT	CASVPGQGFFQPQHF
TRBV5-1	TRBJ2-2	TRBD2	few	TGCGCCAGCAGGGTGACTAGCGGGGATGTTACCGGGGAGCTGTTTTTT	CASRVTSGDVTGELFF